The 4 T cell receptor beta chains reported below all come from one sample, sequenced in a study of T-cell reconstitution after alpha-beta-depleted transplantation in children. The TCRbeta library was prepared with unique molecular identifiers. TCRdb processed the PCR reads anew with MiXCR; each CDR3 protein has one entry. The sample records roughly 120,000 distinct CDR3 sequences, roughly 24% being singletons. The specimen comprised PBMCs, mostly from graft donor cells, sampled 180 days after TCRalphabeta/CD19-depleted stem cell transplant. These receptors were collected from a male patient between 2 and 15 years old who had a stem cell transplant for chronic granulomatous disease, so the T cells may come from the graft donor.

This clonotype has more than one count but fewer than ten. The V gene is TRBV7-2, the J gene TRBJ2-3; D not resolved. This CDR3 region has 14 residues. CDR1 is SGHTA and CDR2 is FQGNSA in the germline V gene. V was trimmed by 1 base and J by 1 base, leaving 6 bases between them. The CDR3 nucleotides are TGTGCCAGCAGCTTAGATCCAGGCACAGATACGCAGTATTTT. This translates into CASSLDPGTDTQYF. The variable domain in full, completed from reference TRBV7-2 and TRBJ2-3, reads GAGVSQSPSNKVTEKGKDVELRCDPISGHTALYWYRQSLGQGLEFLIYFQGNSAPDKSGLPSDRFSAERTGGSVSTLTIQRTQQEDSAVYLCASSLDPGTDTQYFGPGTRLTVL.

This clonotype was recorded many times. This chain connects TRBV5-1 to TRBJ2-7, with a tentative D call TRBD2 (5 bases). This CDR3 has 13 residues. Germline CDR1 SGHRS, CDR2 YFSETQ. V dropped 0 bases and J dropped 7 bases, with 11 bases sitting between them. The CDR3 sequence: CASSLAEGREQYF. In DNA form, the CDR3 reads TGCGCCAGCAGCTTGGCAGAGGGAAGGGAGCAGTACTTC.

This clonotype was seen more than once but under ten times. The chain joins TRBV7-9 to TRBJ2-7; D remains unclear. In germline, CDR1 is SEHNR, CDR2 FQNEAQ (reference sequence). The V and J ends lost 5 bases and 2 bases respectively, with 10 bases between them. This CDR3 comprises 13 residues. The CDR3 coding sequence is TGTGCCAGCAGCCTAAAAGGCCCCTACGAGCAGTACTTC. It specifies CASSLKGPYEQYF. Complete variable domain (other parts from reference TRBV7-9 and TRBJ2-7): DTGVSQNPRHKITKRGQNVTFRCDPISEHNRLYWYRQTLGQGPEFLTYFQNEAQLEKSRLLSDRFSAERPKGSFSTLEIQRTEQGDSAMYLCASSLKGPYEQYFGPGTRLTVT.

This clonotype was counted many times. The rearrangement joins TRBV7-9 to TRBJ2-1; 7 nucleotides line up with TRBD1. This CDR3 has 16 amino acids. The V gene's germline CDR1 is SEHNR and CDR2 FQNEAQ (reference sequence). V lost 5 bases, J lost 5 bases, and 12 bases stayed unmatched. CDR3 protein: CASSHPDRVADNEQFF. The CDR3 DNA reads as TGTGCCAGCAGCCACCCCGACAGGGTAGCCGACAATGAGCAGTTCTTC.